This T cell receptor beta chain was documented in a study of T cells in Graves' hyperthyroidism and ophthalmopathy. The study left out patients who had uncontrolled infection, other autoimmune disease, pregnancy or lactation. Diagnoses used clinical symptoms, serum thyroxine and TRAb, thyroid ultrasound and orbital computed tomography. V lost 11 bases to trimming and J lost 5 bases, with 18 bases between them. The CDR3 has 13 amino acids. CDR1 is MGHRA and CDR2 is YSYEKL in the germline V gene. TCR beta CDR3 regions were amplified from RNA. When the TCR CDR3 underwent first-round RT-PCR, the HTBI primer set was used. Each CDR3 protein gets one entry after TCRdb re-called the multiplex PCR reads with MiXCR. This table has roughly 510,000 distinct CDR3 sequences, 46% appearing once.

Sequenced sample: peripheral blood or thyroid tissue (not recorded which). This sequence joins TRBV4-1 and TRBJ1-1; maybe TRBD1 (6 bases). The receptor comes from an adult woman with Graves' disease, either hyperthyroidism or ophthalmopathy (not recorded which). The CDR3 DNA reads TGCGCCGGGTCCCGAGGACAGTCGACTGAAGCTTTCTTT. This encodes CAGSRGQSTEAFF.